Below are 23 T cell receptor beta chains sequenced from a single sample in a study of T-cell memory formation after mild COVID-19. MiXCR, run by TCRdb on the 5' RACE reads, gives a single entry per CDR3 protein. The sample records about 560,000 distinct CDR3 sequences, 15% to 20% being singletons. The specimen sequenced was PBMCs or a T cell subset sorted from them (not recorded which). These receptors came from an adult woman who had mild COVID-19 (a few samples of this study predate the infection). Cell type and time point are not known.

This clonotype was seen a handful of times. V gene TRBV28 combines with J gene TRBJ2-5; TRBD1 is a possible D gene (7 bases). CDR3 length equals 16 residues. The germline V and J ends were trimmed by 3 bases and 5 bases, with 19 bases remaining between them. Germline V gene lookup returns CDR1 MDHEN and CDR2 SYDVKM. Here the CDR3 DNA reads TGTGCCAGCAGTTTCAGACAGGGAGGACCATGGGAGACCCAGTACTTC. Its protein is CASSFRQGGPWETQYF.

This chain connects TRBV7-9 to TRBJ2-5, with D perhaps TRBD1 (6 bases). This CDR3 comprises 16 residues. Per the germline V gene, CDR1 is SEHNR and CDR2 is FQNEAQ (reference sequence). Trimming removed 5 bases at V and 2 bases at J, with 18 bases between. The CDR3 DNA follows: TGTGCCAGCAGCGAAAGAGGGGGAGATACACAAGAGACCCAGTACTTC. Translated, it gives CASSERGGDTQETQYF.

This clonotype was observed many times. The V gene is TRBV6-2 or TRBV6-3, the J gene TRBJ1-2, with D unresolved. This CDR3 spans 15 amino acids. Between the trimmed V and J ends, which lost 6 bases and 4 bases, there was a span of 18 bases. The V gene's germline CDR1 is MNHEY and CDR2 SVGEGT. The CDR3 protein is CASSPSMGRSYGYTF. The CDR3 coding sequence is TGTGCCAGCAGCCCTTCTATGGGGAGAAGCTATGGCTACACCTTC.

This clonotype was found a few times. The V call is TRBV20-1, the J call TRBJ2-3; 16 bases align to TRBD2. The CDR3 extends over 18 amino acids. The V gene's germline CDR1 is DFQATT and CDR2 SNEGSKA (reference sequence). The J segment lost 3 bases and the V segment lost 2 bases, leaving 8 bases of the junction unmatched. In nucleotides, the CDR3 is TGCAGTGCTAGATTGCCGGGACTAGCGGGGGGGGAGACAGATACGCAGTATTTT. Its protein is CSARLPGLAGGETDTQYF.

This clonotype was seen more than once but under ten times. The V gene is TRBV10-2, the J gene TRBJ1-1; TRBD1 matches at 10 bases. The V gene end was trimmed by 2 bases and the J gene end by 4 bases; junction bases not matched to a gene: 7. Germline lookup yields CDR1 WSHSY and CDR2 SAAADI. This CDR3 region has 16 residues. CDR3 sequence (DNA): TGCGCCAGCAGTGAGCCCCACGGACAGGGGGGCACTGAAGCTTTCTTT. It specifies CASSEPHGQGGTEAFF.

This clonotype appeared a few times. This chain uses TRBV3-1 with TRBJ1-5, with D maybe TRBD1 (5 bases). CDR1 and CDR2 from the germline V gene are LGHDT and YNNKEL (reference sequence). V lost 2 bases, J lost 3 bases, and 8 bases lay in between. The CDR3 runs to 14 residues. This CDR3 reads CASSQSGNNQPQHF. Here the CDR3 DNA reads TGTGCCAGCAGCCAATCAGGGAACAATCAGCCCCAGCATTTT.

This sequence joins TRBV10-3 and TRBJ2-1; 10 nucleotides align to TRBD2. The CDR3 runs to 15 residues. CDR1 and CDR2 from the germline V gene are ENHRY and SYGVKD. V lost 2 bases to trimming and J lost 7 bases; unmatched junction nucleotides: 5. This CDR3 is CAISEGLAAVNEQFF. CDR3 DNA sequence: TGTGCCATCAGTGAGGGACTAGCGGCCGTAAATGAGCAGTTCTTC.

This clonotype showed up just a few times. The J gene is TRBJ2-5, the V gene TRBV14; 8 bases fit TRBD2. The CDR3 length is 16 residues. Germline values: CDR1 SGHDN, CDR2 FVKESK. V shed 6 bases, J shed 1 base, and the junction held 10 bases outside the gene matches. The CDR3 loop is CASRPRAGGRQETQYF. For the CDR3, the DNA is TGTGCCAGCAGGCCCCGCGCGGGGGGCCGCCAAGAGACCCAGTACTTC.

This clonotype was counted between two and nine times. The gene calls are TRBV6-5 and TRBJ2-1, with 7 bases that match TRBD1. This CDR3 has 12 residues. The V gene end was trimmed by 5 bases and the J gene end by 7 bases; junction bases not matched to a gene: 2. The V gene's germline CDR1 is MNHEY and CDR2 SVGAGI. As DNA, the CDR3 is TGTGCCAGCAGTACAGGGGTAAATGAGCAGTTCTTC. It codes for CASSTGVNEQFF.

The gene calls are TRBV20-1 and TRBJ2-1; D call uncertain. Trimming left V 6 bases short and J 0 bases short, with 12 bases between. The CDR3 consists of 14 residues. CDR1 DFQATT and CDR2 SNEGSKA come from the germline V gene (reference sequence). The CDR3 DNA reads as TGCAGTGCCAAGGACGCGAGCTCCTACAATGAGCAGTTCTTC. Its translation is CSAKDASSYNEQFF.

The genes are TRBV20-1 and TRBJ2-1; 13 bases agree with TRBD2. With V trimmed by 5 bases and J by 8 bases, 9 bases remained unmatched. This CDR3 region has 15 residues. Germline V gene lookup returns CDR1 DFQATT and CDR2 SNEGSKA (reference sequence). The CDR3 DNA sequence: TGCAGTGCTGCTCGGACTAGCGGGGGTACGGATGAGCAGTTCTTC. Translated, it gives CSAARTSGGTDEQFF.

This chain connects TRBV7-9 to TRBJ2-6; unclear D gene. The germline V and J ends were trimmed by 3 bases and 0 bases, with 9 bases remaining between them. Germline V CDR1 and CDR2: SEHNR, FQNEAQ (reference sequence). This CDR3 is built from 16 residues. The CDR3 reads CASSFYGHSGANVLTF. The CDR3 coding sequence is TGTGCCAGCAGCTTTTACGGCCACTCTGGGGCCAACGTCCTGACTTTC.

The sample holds a few counts of this clonotype. The rearrangement joins TRBV21-1 to TRBJ1-6; the table assigns TRBD1, which was not confirmed against the DNA. TRBV21-1 is deemed a pseudogene. The CDR3 totals 15 residues. For the CDR3, the DNA is TGTGCCAGCAGCAAAGAGGACAGGGATAATTCACCCCTCCACTTT. Translated: CASSKEDRDNSPLHF.

As to this clonotype: One junction end does not reproduce the germline sequence, and a read error may be involved. This chain links TRBV20-1 with TRBJ2-1; TRBD2 matches at 9 bases. The CDR3 has 13 residues. Germline V CDR1 and CDR2: DFQATT, SNEGSKA (reference sequence). The CDR3, as DNA: TGCAGTGCCAGAGGGCGGGGGGGCAATGAGCAGTTCTTC. Amino acids: CSARGRGGNEQFF.

This clonotype was seen only a few times. The genes are TRBV27 and TRBJ1-6; 8 bases are shared with TRBD1. V lost 8 bases and J lost 10; bases outside the gene matches: 13. The CDR3 has 15 residues. The germline gives CDR1 MNHEY, CDR2 SMNVEV (reference sequence). CDR3 DNA sequence: TGTGCCAGCGGAAATCGACAGGGGAGAGAATCACCCCTCCACTTT. This sequence encodes CASGNRQGRESPLHF.

This clonotype has a count of ten or more. V gene TRBV7-2 combines with J gene TRBJ1-5; perhaps TRBD1 as D (5 bases). Between the trimmed V and J ends, which lost 4 bases and 4 bases, there was a span of 11 bases. CDR3 length equals 14 residues. Germline-derived CDR1 and CDR2 are SGHTA and FQGNSA. The CDR3 loop is CASSSVWGNQPQHF. The DNA for the CDR3 is TGTGCCAGCAGCTCCGTCTGGGGGAATCAGCCCCAGCATTTT.

A single count supports this clonotype. V is TRBV29-1 and J is TRBJ1-2; 7 bases line up with TRBD1. This CDR3 comprises 13 residues. CDR1 and CDR2 (germline): SQVTM, ANQGSEA. The trim removed 0 bases at V and 5 bases at J, leaving 3 bases unmatched. This CDR3 reads CSVEEDRVYGYTF. The CDR3 region has the DNA TGCAGCGTTGAAGAAGACAGGGTATATGGCTACACCTTC.

V and J are TRBV11-2 and TRBJ2-7; 9 nucleotides agree with TRBD2. There are 16 residues in the CDR3. Germline V gene sequence: CDR1 SGHAT, CDR2 FQNNGV. The ends lost 1 base at V and 6 bases at J; junction bases unmatched: 10. The CDR3 protein is CASSLVRGGRASEQYF. CDR3 bases: TGTGCCAGCAGCTTAGTTCGGGGCGGGAGGGCCTCCGAGCAGTACTTC.

This clonotype was counted a few times. The chain links TRBV21-1 to TRBJ2-3; the table's D call TRBD2 went unverified against the DNA. TRBV21-1 constitutes a pseudogene. The CDR3 has 16 residues. CDR3 nucleotide sequence: TGTGCCAGCAGCCCCCCCGGGACTAGCGCTTCAGATACGCAGTATTTT. Its protein is CASSPPGTSASDTQYF.

There are a few counts of this clonotype. This chain links TRBV5-5 with TRBJ1-1, with D possibly being TRBD1 (5 bases). Germline V lookup: CDR1 SGHKS, CDR2 YYEKEE (reference sequence). The V and J ends lost 4 bases and 1 base respectively, with 11 bases between them. The length of the CDR3 is 14 residues. CDR3 sequence (DNA): TGTGCCAGCAGCCGCCGGGACTGGAACACTGAAGCTTTCTTT. Encoded protein: CASSRRDWNTEAFF.

There are a few counts of this clonotype. This rearrangement joins TRBV11-2 to TRBJ1-5; D gene ambiguous. The CDR3 contains 14 residues. Trimming took 1 base from V and 6 from J, leaving 10 bases between them. Germline V gene data show CDR1 as SGHAT and CDR2 as FQNNGV. CDR3 nucleotide sequence: TGTGCCAGCAGCTTAGGGACCTCGGGTCAGCCCCAGCATTTT. Protein product: CASSLGTSGQPQHF.

The chain combines TRBV4-1 with TRBJ2-7; no clear D gene. The CDR3 consists of 21 residues. V lost 0 bases and J 0 bases, leaving 27 bases between the germline ends. Looked up from germline, CDR1 is MGHRA and CDR2 is YSYEKL. CDR3 in amino acids: CASSQDFLAGGWFHSSYEQYF. CDR3 nucleotide sequence: TGCGCCAGCAGCCAAGATTTTTTAGCAGGTGGATGGTTTCATAGCTCCTACGAGCAGTACTTC.

This clonotype has a handful of counts. J is TRBJ2-1 and V is TRBV20-1; D not resolved. Germline lookup yields CDR1 DFQATT and CDR2 SNEGSKA (reference sequence). This CDR3 contains 12 residues. The V end lost 1 base, the J end lost 7 bases, and 8 bases lay between the germline ends. CDR3 nucleotides: TGCAGTGCTAGAGGACTGAAGAATGAGCAGTTCTTC. Translated, it gives CSARGLKNEQFF.